A single sample gave rise to the 31 T cell receptor beta chains below, sequenced in a study of shared clonotypes between healthy human individuals (dated by TCRdb to between 2020 and 2021). For the CD8 naive samples, CD45RO-negative cells were positively selected for CCR7, yielding a CD45RA+CCR7+ population from which TemRA cells were excluded. Library preparation used the immunoSEQ multiplex PCR assay. This is the immuneACCESS table as TCRdb keeps it, with only in-frame sequences that have V and J called. A part of the clones is gone; compared with another copy, unresolved V genes explain less than half, and the rest is unexplained. Across this sample there are approximately 1.9 million clones, with around 93% seen only once. Clones ranked in the top ten supply around 1.8% of the sample. The sample taken for sequencing was naive CD8+ T cells from PBMCs. The sample's cell subset or site label, decoded: CD45RA+CCR7+. Receptor source: a man younger than 35 in good health. Some clones in this sample may be carry-over from other donors' samples.

The chain carries TRBV15 and TRBJ1-6, with a tentative D call TRBD1 (5 bases). Trimming shortened V by 5 bases and J by 2 bases, and 22 bases separated the two germline ends. The germline gives CDR1 LNHNV, CDR2 YYDKDF (reference sequence). The CDR3 sequence is 19 residues long. The CDR3 sequence: CATSLTPDTLRTYNSPLHF. Here the CDR3 DNA reads TGTGCCACCAGCCTGACTCCGGACACCCTGCGGACCTATAATTCACCCCTCCACTTT.

The V and J genes are TRBV27 and TRBJ2-2; 9 bases match TRBD2. Germline CDR1 is MNHEY and CDR2 is SMNVEV (reference sequence). The V segment lost 5 bases and the J segment 0 bases; nucleotides outside the gene matches: 7. CDR3 size: 17 residues. CDR3 DNA sequence: TGTGCCAGCAGTGGCCTAGCGGGGACCTCGAACACCGGGGAGCTGTTTTTT. Translating it yields CASSGLAGTSNTGELFF.

This clone was observed a handful of times. The V call is TRBV5-4, the J call TRBJ2-3; 8 bases map to TRBD2. Germline CDR1 SGHNT, CDR2 YYREEE (reference sequence). J gave up 0 bases and V 4 bases, and 7 bases lay outside the gene matches. This CDR3 is built from 16 residues. CDR3 sequence (DNA): TGTGCCAGCAGCCTGAAGCGGGAGACTAGCACAGATACGCAGTATTTT. Residues: CASSLKRETSTDTQYF.

The chain uses TRBV4-1 and TRBJ1-2; a possible D gene is TRBD1 (5 bases). Germline values: CDR1 MGHRA, CDR2 YSYEKL. The CDR3 consists of 14 residues. V was trimmed by 0 bases and J by 6 bases, leaving 11 bases between them. The CDR3 region has the DNA TGCGCCAGCAGCCAAGATGTGAAAGGGGATGGCTACACCTTC. It is translated as CASSQDVKGDGYTF.

J is TRBJ1-5 and V is TRBV19; no clear D. V was cut by 4 bases and J by 3 bases, with 7 bases left in between. Germline V gene data show CDR1 as LNHDA and CDR2 as SQIVND (reference sequence). The CDR3 has 13 residues. CDR3 DNA sequence: TGTGCCAGTAGTACTTATATCAATCAGCCCCAGCATTTT. It codes for CASSTYINQPQHF.

Here the CDR3 reads CASSSRPGQGLNEQFF. The DNA of the CDR3 is TGCGCCAGCAGCTCCCGCCCGGGACAGGGCCTCAATGAGCAGTTCTTC. This chain connects TRBV5-1 to TRBJ2-1, with 9 bases that match TRBD1. V gave up 3 bases and J gave up 6 bases; unmatched junction bases: 10. This CDR3 contains 16 residues. CDR1 is SGHRS and CDR2 is YFSETQ in the germline V gene.

This chain uses TRBV9 with TRBJ2-1; no firm D call. Germline V lookup: CDR1 SGDLS, CDR2 YYNGEE. The germline V and J ends were trimmed by 0 bases and 5 bases, with 6 bases remaining between them. The CDR3 contains 13 residues. The CDR3 nucleotides are TGTGCCAGCAGCGTAGGTAGGCACAATGAGCAGTTCTTC. Its protein is CASSVGRHNEQFF.

V usage is TRBV27 and J usage is TRBJ1-1, with TRBD1 identical over 7 bases. Trimming removed 5 bases from V and 0 bases from J; junction bases left unmatched: 6. Germline lookup yields CDR1 MNHEY and CDR2 SMNVEV (reference sequence). This CDR3 region has 15 residues. CDR3 in DNA: TGTGCCAGCAGTAGGACAGGAAGAATGAACACTGAAGCTTTCTTT. Translated, it gives CASSRTGRMNTEAFF.

The chain couples TRBV6-5 to TRBJ1-2; D may be TRBD1 (5 bases). Looked up from germline, CDR1 is MNHEY and CDR2 is SVGAGI. V lost 4 bases and J 3 bases, leaving 15 bases between the germline ends. CDR3 length equals 15 residues. CDR3: CASSSGTDFDYGYTF. The CDR3 DNA is TGTGCCAGCAGTTCCGGGACGGATTTCGACTATGGCTACACCTTC.

The gene calls are TRBV5-1 and TRBJ2-7, with TRBD1 identical over 9 bases. The CDR3 consists of 16 residues. With 4 bases clipped from V and 4 bases from J, the junction kept 12 bases outside the gene matches. CDR1 SGHRS and CDR2 YFSETQ come from the germline V gene. The CDR3: CASSPGPGQGTYEQYF. DNA of the CDR3: TGCGCCAGCAGCCCGGGACCGGGACAGGGCACATACGAGCAGTACTTC.

The chain's CDR3 is CASSQEGRMSNQPQHF. The CDR3 nucleotides are TGCGCCAGCAGCCAAGAGGGAAGAATGAGCAATCAGCCCCAGCATTTT. V gene TRBV4-1 combines with J gene TRBJ1-5; D not certain. V shed 0 bases and J shed 1 base, with 10 bases lying between them. The CDR3 is 16 amino acids. CDR1 is MGHRA, CDR2 YSYEKL, per germline.

A word on this clone: Other DNA sequences of this sample code for an identical CDR3. V is TRBV27 and J is TRBJ1-4; a weak D match, TRBD1 (5 bases). Germline loops: CDR1 MNHEY, CDR2 SMNVEV (reference sequence). This CDR3 comprises 14 residues. Trimming stripped 5 bases from V and 3 bases from J, with 10 bases between. CDR3 loop: CASSIRAPNEKLFF. CDR3 sequence (DNA): TGTGCCAGCAGTATCAGGGCCCCTAATGAAAAACTGTTTTTT.

This sequence joins TRBV27 and TRBJ2-7; 10 nucleotides align to TRBD2. The trim removed 6 bases at V and 2 bases at J, leaving 13 bases unmatched. Per germline, CDR1 MNHEY and CDR2 SMNVEV (reference sequence). The CDR3 covers 17 residues. CDR3 in amino acids: CASSQFGRLAGAYEQYF. CDR3 DNA sequence: TGTGCCAGCAGCCAATTCGGTCGTCTAGCGGGAGCCTACGAGCAGTACTTC.

This chain joins TRBV30 and TRBJ2-1, with D possibly matching TRBD2 (6 bases). V lost 5 bases and J lost 9, with 20 bases in between. The CDR3 has 14 amino acids. Germline CDR1 and CDR2: GTSNPN and SVGIG (reference sequence). The CDR3 region has the DNA TGTGCCTGGGGTGGGAGACCTCAGGGAGGTGAGCAGTTCTTC. Encoded protein: CAWGGRPQGGEQFF.

V and J are TRBV27 and TRBJ2-7; unclear D gene. Germline CDR1 MNHEY, CDR2 SMNVEV (reference sequence). Trimming pared 8 bases from V and 3 bases from J, leaving 17 bases between. This CDR3 has 14 amino acids. CDR3 protein: CASQDRLGSYEQYF. The CDR3 DNA reads as TGTGCCAGCCAGGACCGGCTGGGTAGCTACGAGCAGTACTTC.

CDR3 amino acids: CASSWGQGREQYF. CDR3 bases: TGTGCCAGCAGCTGGGGACAGGGGCGGGAGCAGTACTTC. The chain uses TRBV5-6 and TRBJ2-7; TRBD1 aligns across 10 bases. V lost 3 bases, J lost 7 bases, and 4 bases stayed unmatched. The CDR3 length is 13 residues. Germline CDR1 is SGHDT and CDR2 is YYEEEE.

This chain connects TRBV4-3 to TRBJ2-7; TRBD2 aligns across 7 bases. Germline V gives CDR1 LGHNA, CDR2 YSLEER. This CDR3 contains 15 residues. Unmatched junction bases numbered 7, after V lost 1 base and J lost 4 bases. The CDR3 loop reads CASSQVGGSGYEQYF. In DNA, the CDR3 is TGCGCCAGCAGCCAAGTCGGCGGGAGTGGGTACGAGCAGTACTTC.

The J gene is TRBJ1-5, the V gene TRBV9, with D maybe TRBD1 (6 bases). V lost 0 bases and J 6 bases, leaving 13 bases between the germline ends. The CDR3 has 15 amino acids. In germline, CDR1 is SGDLS, CDR2 YYNGEE. CDR3 in DNA: TGTGCCAGCAGCGTAGGAACAGGGCTCGGTCAGCCCCAGCATTTT. This sequence encodes CASSVGTGLGQPQHF.

The count of this clone is one. The gene calls are TRBV7-9 and TRBJ1-6; D not resolved. Germline CDR1 SEHNR, CDR2 FQNEAQ (reference sequence). This CDR3 comprises 15 residues. Between the trimmed V and J ends, which lost 5 bases and 10 bases, there was a span of 18 bases. CDR3 sequence (DNA): TGTGCCAGCAGCGCTACCTCGGGCCATGGGTCACCCCTCCACTTT. Protein: CASSATSGHGSPLHF.

The chain uses TRBV11-3 and TRBJ2-7, with D possibly TRBD2 on 6 matching bases. From germline, CDR1 is SGHNT and CDR2 YENEEA. This CDR3 has 15 amino acids. Trimming stripped 1 base from V and 0 bases from J, with 10 bases between. CDR3 sequence: CASSLGRDGSYEQYF. The CDR3 DNA sequence: TGTGCCAGCAGCTTAGGGCGGGACGGCTCCTACGAGCAGTACTTC.

This clone has at least ten counts. Other DNA variants within this sample encode the same CDR3. V gene TRBV28 combines with J gene TRBJ1-5, with D hard to call. The V end was cut by 2 bases, the J end by 4 bases, with 0 bases between. The CDR3 extends over 11 amino acids. Per the germline V gene, CDR1 is MDHEN and CDR2 is SYDVKM. CDR3 in amino acids: CASSLNQPQHF. CDR3 DNA: TGTGCCAGCAGTTTAAATCAGCCCCAGCATTTT.

The V call is TRBV6-6, the J call TRBJ1-5; 7 bases fit TRBD1. This CDR3 has 15 residues. Germline V CDR1 and CDR2: MNHNY, SVGAGI (reference sequence). V was pared by 5 bases and J by 3 bases, with 7 bases of the junction left unmatched. CDR3 amino acids: CASSRGQEYNQPQHF. The CDR3 DNA reads TGTGCCAGCAGTCGAGGACAGGAGTACAATCAGCCCCAGCATTTT.

The V and J genes are TRBV11-2 and TRBJ2-1, with 12 bases lining up with TRBD2. The CDR3 consists of 16 residues. J gave up 8 bases and V 3 bases, and 8 bases lay outside the gene matches. Germline V lookup: CDR1 SGHAT, CDR2 FQNNGV. CDR3 bases: TGTGCCAGCAGCTTCCCCCTAGCGGGAGGGCCGGATGAGCAGTTCTTC. Translated: CASSFPLAGGPDEQFF.

This chain joins TRBV6-1 and TRBJ2-7, with D unclear. The CDR3 totals 15 residues. Per germline, CDR1 MNHNS and CDR2 SASEGT. Trimming pared 6 bases from V and 3 bases from J, leaving 18 bases between. CDR3 sequence: CASRDRMTGSYEQYF. In nucleotides, the CDR3 is TGTGCCAGCAGGGACCGGATGACTGGTAGCTACGAGCAGTACTTC.

V gene TRBV11-2 combines with J gene TRBJ1-1; 8 nucleotides line up with TRBD1. The CDR3 totals 17 residues. With 0 bases clipped from V and 4 bases from J, the junction kept 10 bases outside the gene matches. Germline V lookup: CDR1 SGHAT, CDR2 FQNNGV. CDR3 amino acids: CASSLDSLGQGRTEAFF. CDR3 DNA: TGTGCCAGCAGCTTAGATTCTTTAGGACAGGGCCGCACTGAAGCTTTCTTT.

The chain links TRBV7-9 to TRBJ1-2; tentative D call: TRBD1 (6 bases). V was shortened by 5 bases and J by 0 bases, with 13 bases between the two germline ends. CDR3 length: 15 amino acids. CDR1 and CDR2 from the germline V gene are SEHNR and FQNEAQ (reference sequence). The CDR3 sequence: CASSLTGNPNYGYTF. The CDR3 DNA is TGTGCCAGCAGCCTTACAGGGAACCCTAACTATGGCTACACCTTC.

This sequence joins TRBV2 and TRBJ2-2, with a weak D call TRBD2 (5 bases). The CDR3 is 17 residues long. V lost 3 bases and J lost 0, with 14 bases in between. The V gene's germline CDR1 is SNHLY and CDR2 FYNNEI. This CDR3 reads CASSEVSLRANTGELFF. The CDR3 nucleotides are TGTGCCAGCAGTGAGGTTTCTTTGAGGGCGAACACCGGGGAGCTGTTTTTT.

V and J are TRBV7-6 and TRBJ2-7; TRBD1 agrees at 8 bases. CDR1 SGHVS and CDR2 FNYEAQ come from the germline V gene. This CDR3 is 15 amino acids long. The trim removed 1 base at V and 3 bases at J, leaving 5 bases unmatched. DNA for the CDR3: TGTGCCAGCAGCTTAGGACAGGGGCTAAACTACGAGCAGTACTTC. Translating gives CASSLGQGLNYEQYF.

This clone was observed a single time. The chain recombines TRBV18 with TRBJ2-7; D is ambiguous. This CDR3 region has 15 residues. The germline V and J ends were trimmed by 6 bases and 1 base, with 16 bases remaining between them. The V gene's germline CDR1 is KGHSH and CDR2 LQKENI. The CDR3 here is CASSVLGARSYEQYF. In DNA, the CDR3 is TGTGCCAGCTCCGTCTTGGGTGCACGGTCCTACGAGCAGTACTTC.

The chain joins TRBV13 to TRBJ2-3; D is unresolved. The CDR3 spans 13 residues. Trimming left V 1 base short and J 13 bases short, with 15 bases between. The germline V gene encodes CDR1 PRHDT and CDR2 FYEKMQ (reference sequence). CDR3 nucleotide sequence: TGTGCCAGCAGCTTAGTTCGGGCGACCAAGGAGTATTTT. Translation gives CASSLVRATKEYF.

In regard to this clone: The same CDR3 can be traced to other DNA sequences in this sample. The chain employs TRBV9 and TRBJ2-1, with unresolved D. The CDR3 runs to 17 residues. V shed 0 bases and J shed 0 bases, with 13 bases lying between them. CDR1 is SGDLS and CDR2 is YYNGEE in the germline V gene. The CDR3 sequence is CASSVGGGPSSYNEQFF. In nucleotides, the CDR3 is TGTGCCAGCAGCGTAGGGGGTGGGCCCAGCTCCTACAATGAGCAGTTCTTC.